This passage covers 10 T cell receptor beta chains from one sample sequenced in a study of OX40 agonist ivuxolimab in advanced cancers. Sequencing was performed with immunoSEQ multiplex PCR; in TCRdb, only in-frame clones are kept and a portion is missing. The profile shows 40,000 to 65,000 clones, 70% to 90% of them singletons. The sample consisted of CD4+ or CD8+ T cells sorted from blood, taken in a trial of the OX40 agonist ivuxolimab. These receptors came from an adult with an advanced solid tumor such as melanoma, head and neck, liver or kidney cancer.

The chain recombines TRBV4-2 with TRBJ1-2, with 9 bases lining up with TRBD1. Germline assignment: CDR1 LGHNA and CDR2 YNFKEQ. This CDR3 region has 14 residues. The junction had 4 bases not matched to a gene; V was cut back by 4 bases and J by 4 bases. CDR3 DNA sequence: TGTGCCAGCAGCCCGATGGGACAGGGCTATGGCTACACCTTC. Its translation: CASSPMGQGYGYTF.

The V call is TRBV6-5, the J call TRBJ2-2, with D hard to call. V was cut by 4 bases and J by 5 bases, with 11 bases left in between. CDR3 length: 14 residues. In germline, CDR1 is MNHEY, CDR2 SVGAGI. The CDR3 spells CASSSTGRTGELFF. The CDR3, as DNA: TGTGCCAGCAGTTCTACCGGAAGGACCGGGGAGCTGTTTTTT.

This clone was observed once. V is TRBV7-9 and J is TRBJ1-1; no clear D. The CDR3 is 13 residues long. Trimming pared 3 bases from V and 6 bases from J, leaving 11 bases between. Per germline, CDR1 SEHNR and CDR2 FQNEAQ (reference sequence). The CDR3 DNA is TGTGCCAGCAGCTTTTGGAGTAACCCTGAAGCTTTCTTT. Protein product: CASSFWSNPEAFF.

This clone has only a few counts. One end of the junction fails to match germline, which may point to a read error. The V call is TRBV7-7, the J call TRBJ2-5; 10 bases fit TRBD2. CDR3 length: 18 amino acids. In germline, CDR1 is SSHAT, CDR2 FNYEAQ (reference sequence). The CDR3 loop is CASSQGSLAGTYQETQYF. The CDR3 DNA reads TGTGCTAGCAGCCAAGGATCACTAGCGGGGACGTACCAAGAGACCCAGTACTTC.

This clone has a single count. The CDR3 sequence: CASSTGGFNEKLFF. CDR3 nucleotides: TGTGCCAGCAGTACGGGAGGATTTAATGAAAAACTGTTTTTT. V is TRBV5-8 and J is TRBJ1-4; D not certain. Germline loops: CDR1 SGHTS, CDR2 YDEGEE. The CDR3 extends over 14 amino acids. V dropped 5 bases and J dropped 4 bases, with 12 bases sitting between them.

The CDR3 here is CAISESNREETQYF. CDR3 coding DNA: TGTGCCATCAGTGAGTCGAACAGGGAGGAGACCCAGTACTTC. V is TRBV10-3 and J is TRBJ2-5, with D possibly TRBD1 on 6 matching bases. The germline V gene has CDR1 ENHRY and CDR2 SYGVKD. This CDR3 is built from 14 residues. The V end lost 0 bases, the J end lost 5 bases, and 10 bases lay between the germline ends.

The CDR3 loop reads CASSRGLAGGAEQYF. The CDR3 DNA is TGTGCCAGCAGCCGGGGACTAGCGGGAGGGGCCGAGCAGTACTTC. The V and J genes are TRBV5-6 and TRBJ2-7; 16 nucleotides line up with TRBD2. Germline V gene lookup returns CDR1 SGHDT and CDR2 YYEEEE. CDR3 length equals 15 residues. Trimming took 4 bases from V and 6 from J; bases not matched to a gene: 4.

The chain links TRBV7-9 to TRBJ2-7; D call uncertain. Trimming took 0 bases from V and 6 from J, leaving 6 bases between them. Germline CDR1 reads SEHNR; CDR2 reads FQNEAQ (reference sequence). CDR3 length: 12 residues. As DNA, the CDR3 is TGTGCCAGCAGCTTAGCGGTGGGCGAGCAGTACTTC. Amino acids: CASSLAVGEQYF.

As to this clone: The junction does not match germline at one end; this may be a read error. The CDR3 DNA reads TGTGCCAGCAGCAAAGATCGACTAGCGGCGAAAGATACGCAGTATTTT. Its protein is CASSKDRLAAKDTQYF. The chain is built from TRBV14 and TRBJ2-3; TRBD2 matches 9 bases. The germline V gene encodes CDR1 SGHDN and CDR2 FVKESK. The CDR3 covers 16 residues.

J is TRBJ2-7 and V is TRBV5-1; 9 bases line up with TRBD1. Per the germline V gene, CDR1 is SGHRS and CDR2 is YFSETQ. This CDR3 is built from 13 residues. J lost 6 bases, V lost 6 bases, and 7 bases had no gene match. The CDR3 reads CASTSSDRGEQYF. CDR3 DNA: TGCGCCAGCACCTCGTCGGACAGGGGCGAGCAGTACTTC.